Below are 2 T cell receptor beta chains sequenced from a single sample in a study of blood T cell repertoires in COVID-19 (dated by TCRdb to between 2020 and 2021). The library was made by the immunoSEQ multiplex PCR assay. Sourced from immuneACCESS, this table was stored by TCRdb with only in-frame sequences that have V and J called. A share of the clones is absent; for the studies checked, an unresolved V gene accounts for under half, and the remainder has no known explanation. The sample table lists roughly 60,000 clones, 80% to 90% of them with a count of one. About 6% of the sample is taken by the ten largest. Material: peripheral blood. These receptors were obtained from a woman aged 55-69 years with acute or convalescent COVID-19.

This rearrangement joins TRBV2 to TRBJ2-1, with a possible D match to TRBD2 (5 bases). Germline values: CDR1 SNHLY, CDR2 FYNNEI. CDR3 length: 14 amino acids. V was clipped by 4 bases and J by 4 bases, with 11 bases between them. As DNA, the CDR3 is TGTGCCAGCAGTGGTGCGGGTAGGTACAATGAGCAGTTCTTC. Its protein is CASSGAGRYNEQFF. The variable domain in full, with the rest retrieved from reference TRBV2 and TRBJ2-1, is EPEVTQTPSHQVTQMGQEVILRCVPISNHLYFYWYRQILGQKVEFLVSFYNNEISEKSEIFDDQFSVERPDGSNFTLKIRSTKLEDSAMYFCASSGAGRYNEQFFGPGTRLTVL.

Written as DNA, the CDR3 is TGTGCCAGTAGTATACCCACGAGGATGAACACTGAAGCTTTCTTT. Its translation is CASSIPTRMNTEAFF. The chain joins TRBV19 to TRBJ1-1; D not certain. Germline values: CDR1 LNHDA, CDR2 SQIVND (reference sequence). V lost 2 bases to trimming and J lost 0 bases, with 10 bases between them. The CDR3 runs to 15 residues. The full variable domain, with the rest looked up from reference TRBV19 and TRBJ1-1, is DGGITQSPKYLFRKEGQNVTLSCEQNLNHDAMYWYRQDPGQGLRLIYYSQIVNDFQKGDIAEGYSVSREKKESFPLTVTSAQKNPTAFYLCASSIPTRMNTEAFFGQGTRLTVV.